These 16 T cell receptor beta chains share one sample of origin, sequenced in a study of blood T cells in healthy people across ages. Using a J-beta primer mix together with a sample-barcoded 5' primer, a second PCR was run for 7 to 11 cycles. MiXCR, applied by TCRdb to the 5' RACE reads, yields one record per CDR3 protein. The sample has around 800,000 distinct CDR3 sequences; approximately 48% are singletons. The material sequenced was blood. These receptor sequences come from a man in his sixties in good health.

V usage is TRBV29-1 and J usage is TRBJ1-2; unclear D gene. This CDR3 has 11 residues. Looked up from germline, CDR1 is SQVTM and CDR2 is ANQGSEA. V was clipped by 3 bases and J by 8 bases, with 10 bases between them. The CDR3 spells CSVDFPVGYTF. CDR3 nucleotide sequence: TGCAGCGTTGATTTTCCCGTAGGCTACACCTTC.

The chain recombines TRBV6-5 with TRBJ2-7; possible D gene TRBD1, 5 bases. The DNA end is more similar to TRBJ2-5, so the J call may be wrong. Germline V lookup: CDR1 MNHEY, CDR2 SVGAGI. The CDR3 consists of 12 residues. The CDR3 here is CASSYQTGTQYF. The CDR3 coding sequence is TGTGCCAGCAGTTACCAAACAGGGACCCAGTACTTC.

The J gene is TRBJ1-1, the V gene TRBV6-5; no firm D call. The CDR3 sequence is 15 residues long. CDR1 and CDR2 from the germline V gene are MNHEY and SVGAGI. V lost 5 bases, J lost 4 bases, and 17 bases lay in between. This CDR3 reads CASSRGRAVGTEAFF. The CDR3 coding sequence is TGTGCCAGCAGTCGCGGCCGGGCCGTGGGCACTGAAGCTTTCTTT.

V gene TRBV24-1 combines with J gene TRBJ2-7; D ambiguous. This CDR3 comprises 14 residues. V was pared by 2 bases and J by 1 base, with 8 bases between. In germline, CDR1 is KGHDR, CDR2 SFDVKD. CDR3 sequence reads: CATSDSGRSYEQYF. CDR3 sequence (DNA): TGTGCCACCAGTGATTCCGGCAGGTCCTACGAGCAGTACTTC.

The chain combines TRBV7-9 with TRBJ1-2, with D perhaps TRBD1 (5 bases). The CDR3 consists of 13 residues. Germline-derived CDR1 and CDR2 are SEHNR and FQNEAQ (reference sequence). V shed 10 bases and J shed 7 bases, with 19 bases lying between them. This CDR3 is CATKGQELRGYTF. The CDR3 DNA reads TGTGCCACCAAAGGACAAGAATTGCGTGGCTACACCTTC.

The chain combines TRBV4-1 with TRBJ1-5, with unresolved D. V shed 1 base and J shed 2 bases, with 9 bases lying between them. Germline V CDR1 and CDR2: MGHRA, YSYEKL. The CDR3 covers 15 residues. CDR3 sequence: CASSQGVSGNQPQHF. In nucleotides, the CDR3 is TGCGCCAGCAGCCAAGGAGTCAGTGGCAATCAGCCCCAGCATTTT.

This chain joins TRBV5-1 and TRBJ2-5; TRBD1 might be the D (6 bases). Germline V gene sequence: CDR1 SGHRS, CDR2 YFSETQ. This CDR3 contains 13 residues. V was trimmed by 2 bases and J by 11 bases, leaving 16 bases between them. In DNA form, the CDR3 reads TGCGCCAGCAGCTTTGGACAGAGCCCCAGGCAGTACTTC. The encoded protein is CASSFGQSPRQYF. Looking up the rest from reference TRBV5-1 and TRBJ2-5 gives the full variable domain: KAGVTQTPRYLIKTRGQQVTLSCSPISGHRSVSWYQQTPGQGLQFLFEYFSETQRNKGNFPGRFSGRQFSNSRSEMNVSTLELGDSALYLCASSFGQSPRQYFGPGTRLLVL.

This clonotype showed up many times. The V and J genes are TRBV4-1 and TRBJ2-7; the D call may be TRBD1 or TRBD2 (5 bases each). Trimming cost V 3 bases and J 2 bases, with 17 bases left between them. Germline V gene data show CDR1 as MGHRA and CDR2 as YSYEKL. This CDR3 region has 16 residues. CDR3 in amino acids: CASSHPGAFRAYEQYF. The CDR3 DNA reads TGCGCCAGCAGCCACCCCGGGGCTTTTCGGGCCTACGAGCAGTACTTC.

The rearrangement uses TRBV5-1 and TRBJ1-1, with D perhaps matching TRBD1 (6 bases). V lost 4 bases to trimming and J lost 0 bases, with 13 bases between them. The CDR3 covers 15 residues. Germline loops: CDR1 SGHRS, CDR2 YFSETQ. CDR3 region: CASSGVGGLNTEAFF. As DNA, the CDR3 is TGCGCCAGCAGCGGCGTCGGGGGCCTGAACACTGAAGCTTTCTTT.

The chain joins TRBV5-1 to TRBJ2-1; 8 nucleotides align to TRBD2. The junction had 10 bases not matched to a gene; V was cut back by 4 bases and J by 4 bases. Germline CDR1 is SGHRS and CDR2 is YFSETQ. The CDR3 length is 16 residues. CDR3 amino acids: CASSPGGRGVYNEQFF. In DNA, the CDR3 is TGCGCCAGCAGCCCGGGAGGGCGGGGGGTATACAATGAGCAGTTCTTC.

This clonotype has more than one count but fewer than ten. The CDR3 coding sequence is TGTGCCAGCACCTCGATTTTAGGGGCAACCACCTACGAGCAGTACTTC. It specifies CASTSILGATTYEQYF. The genes are TRBV6-2 or TRBV6-3 and TRBJ2-7; D might be TRBD1 (5 bases). Germline-derived CDR1 and CDR2 are MNHEY and SVGEGT. CDR3 size: 16 residues. Trimming shortened V by 7 bases and J by 2 bases, and 21 bases separated the two germline ends.

This clonotype has only a few counts. This chain joins TRBV12-3 or TRBV12-4 and TRBJ2-1; 9 positions match TRBD1. There are 14 residues in the CDR3. Germline trimming cut 5 bases from V and 8 bases from J; bases unmatched to any gene: 7. CDR3 loop: CASSPGTGNDEQFF. CDR3 nucleotide sequence: TGTGCCAGCAGTCCCGGGACAGGGAACGATGAGCAGTTCTTC.

There are a few counts of this clonotype. V is TRBV24-1 and J is TRBJ2-3; D unclear. Trimming cost V 3 bases and J 4 bases, with 4 bases left between them. This CDR3 has 12 residues. Germline V lookup: CDR1 KGHDR, CDR2 SFDVKD. The CDR3 spells CATSDQSDTQYF. The CDR3 DNA sequence: TGTGCCACCAGTGATCAGTCAGATACGCAGTATTTT.

The chain links TRBV5-1 to TRBJ2-7, with 7 bases that match TRBD1. V lost 7 bases to trimming and J lost 2 bases; unmatched junction nucleotides: 9. The CDR3 runs to 14 residues. Germline CDR1 reads SGHRS; CDR2 reads YFSETQ. CDR3: CASQAYRGAYEQYF. The CDR3 coding sequence is TGCGCCAGCCAGGCCTACAGGGGAGCCTACGAGCAGTACTTC.

This clonotype was counted ten times or more. The chain is built from TRBV4-1 and TRBJ2-1; D possibly corresponds to TRBD2 (6 bases). Trimming shortened V by 4 bases and J by 5 bases, and 21 bases separated the two germline ends. The V gene's germline CDR1 is MGHRA and CDR2 YSYEKL. CDR3 length equals 17 residues. The CDR3 protein is CASSPEGGGRVNNEQFF. The CDR3 DNA reads TGCGCCAGCAGCCCTGAGGGAGGTGGGAGAGTAAACAATGAGCAGTTCTTC.

CDR3 bases: TGTGCCAGCAGCCCACACCCTTCAGGGGCCGACTCTGGAAACACCATATATTTT. Amino acids: CASSPHPSGADSGNTIYF. The chain links TRBV21-1 to TRBJ1-3; the D segment call TRBD1 is taken from the table without a DNA check. TRBV21-1 is given as a pseudogene. The CDR3 consists of 18 residues.